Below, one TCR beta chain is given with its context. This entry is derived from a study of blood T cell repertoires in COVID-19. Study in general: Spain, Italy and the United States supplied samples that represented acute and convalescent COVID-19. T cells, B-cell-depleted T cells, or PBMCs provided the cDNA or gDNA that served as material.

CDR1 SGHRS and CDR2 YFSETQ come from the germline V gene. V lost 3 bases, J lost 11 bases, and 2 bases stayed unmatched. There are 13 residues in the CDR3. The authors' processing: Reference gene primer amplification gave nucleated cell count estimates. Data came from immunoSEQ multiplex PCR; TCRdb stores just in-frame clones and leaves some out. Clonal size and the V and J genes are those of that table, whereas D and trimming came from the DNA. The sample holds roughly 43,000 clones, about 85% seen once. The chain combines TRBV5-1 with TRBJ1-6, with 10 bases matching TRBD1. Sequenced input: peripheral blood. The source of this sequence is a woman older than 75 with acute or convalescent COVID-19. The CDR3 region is CASSWDRGAPLHF. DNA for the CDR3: TGCGCCAGCAGCTGGGACAGGGGAGCACCCCTCCACTTT.